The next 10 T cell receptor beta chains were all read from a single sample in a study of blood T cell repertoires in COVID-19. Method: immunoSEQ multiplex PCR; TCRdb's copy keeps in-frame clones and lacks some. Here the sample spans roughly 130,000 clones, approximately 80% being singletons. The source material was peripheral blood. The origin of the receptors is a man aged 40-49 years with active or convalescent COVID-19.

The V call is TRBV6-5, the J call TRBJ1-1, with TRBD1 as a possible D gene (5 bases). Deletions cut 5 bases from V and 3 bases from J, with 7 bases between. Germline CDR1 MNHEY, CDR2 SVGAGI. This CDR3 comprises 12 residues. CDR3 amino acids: CASSPGYTEAFF. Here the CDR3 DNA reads TGTGCCAGCAGTCCAGGGTACACTGAAGCTTTCTTT.

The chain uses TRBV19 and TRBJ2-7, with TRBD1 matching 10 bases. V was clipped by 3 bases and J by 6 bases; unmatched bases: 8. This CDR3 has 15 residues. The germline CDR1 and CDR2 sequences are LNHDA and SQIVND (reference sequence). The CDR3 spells CASSIRTGQGIEQYF. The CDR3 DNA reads TGTGCCAGTAGTATCAGGACGGGACAGGGGATCGAGCAGTACTTC. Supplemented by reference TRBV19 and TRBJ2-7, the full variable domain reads DGGITQSPKYLFRKEGQNVTLSCEQNLNHDAMYWYRQDPGQGLRLIYYSQIVNDFQKGDIAEGYSVSREKKESFPLTVTSAQKNPTAFYLCASSIRTGQGIEQYFGPGTRLTVT.

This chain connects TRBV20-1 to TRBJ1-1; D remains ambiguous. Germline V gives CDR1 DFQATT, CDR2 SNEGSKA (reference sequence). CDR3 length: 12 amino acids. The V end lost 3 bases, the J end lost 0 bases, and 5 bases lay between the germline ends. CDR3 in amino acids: CSASYVNTEAFF. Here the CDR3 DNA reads TGCAGTGCTAGTTATGTGAACACTGAAGCTTTCTTT.

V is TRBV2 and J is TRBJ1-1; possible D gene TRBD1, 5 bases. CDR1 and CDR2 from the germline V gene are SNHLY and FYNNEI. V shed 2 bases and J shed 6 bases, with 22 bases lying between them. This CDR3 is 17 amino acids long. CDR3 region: CASSENFFGGVRAEAFF. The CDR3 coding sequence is TGTGCCAGCAGTGAAAACTTTTTCGGGGGGGTAAGAGCTGAAGCTTTCTTT.

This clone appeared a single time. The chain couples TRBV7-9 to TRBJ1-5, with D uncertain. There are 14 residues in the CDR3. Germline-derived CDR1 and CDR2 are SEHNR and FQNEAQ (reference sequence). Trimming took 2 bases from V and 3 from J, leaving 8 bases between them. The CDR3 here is CASSLTTSNQPQHF. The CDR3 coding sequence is TGTGCCAGCAGCTTAACCACATCCAATCAGCCCCAGCATTTT.

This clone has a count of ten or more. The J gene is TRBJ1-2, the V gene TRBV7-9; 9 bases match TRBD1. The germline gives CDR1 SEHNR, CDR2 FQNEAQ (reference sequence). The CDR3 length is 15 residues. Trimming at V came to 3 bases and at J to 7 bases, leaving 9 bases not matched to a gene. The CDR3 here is CASSFGDRVRSGYTF. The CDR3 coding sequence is TGTGCCAGCAGCTTTGGGGACAGGGTCCGATCTGGCTACACCTTC.

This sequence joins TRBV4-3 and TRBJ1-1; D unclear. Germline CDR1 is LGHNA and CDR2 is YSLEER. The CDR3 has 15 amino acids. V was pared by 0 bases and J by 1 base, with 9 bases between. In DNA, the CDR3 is TGCGCCAGCAGCCAAGAACACAGCCCGAACACTGAAGCTTTCTTT. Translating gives CASSQEHSPNTEAFF.

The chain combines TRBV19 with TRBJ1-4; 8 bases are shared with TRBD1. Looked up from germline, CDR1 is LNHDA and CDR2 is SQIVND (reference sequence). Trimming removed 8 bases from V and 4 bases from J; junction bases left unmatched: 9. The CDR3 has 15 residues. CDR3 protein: CASQNQGASNEKLFF. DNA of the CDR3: TGTGCCAGTCAAAACCAGGGGGCTAGTAATGAAAAACTGTTTTTT.

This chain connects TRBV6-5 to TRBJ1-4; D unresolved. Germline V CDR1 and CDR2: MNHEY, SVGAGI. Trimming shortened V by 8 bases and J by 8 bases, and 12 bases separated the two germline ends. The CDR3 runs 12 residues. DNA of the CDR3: TGTGCCAGCTGGGCCAGTAAAGAAAAACTGTTTTTT. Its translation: CASWASKEKLFF.

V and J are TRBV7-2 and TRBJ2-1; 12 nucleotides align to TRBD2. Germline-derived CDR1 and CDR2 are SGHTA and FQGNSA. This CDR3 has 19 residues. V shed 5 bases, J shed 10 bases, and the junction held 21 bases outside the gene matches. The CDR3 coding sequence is TGTGCCAGCAGCCCCACCGGACTAGCGGGGTTCGCCGAAGGAAGGGAGCAGTTCTTC. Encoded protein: CASSPTGLAGFAEGREQFF.